These 3 T cell receptor beta chains originate from one sample sequenced in a study of T cell changes during pregnancy in multiple sclerosis. This table comes from immunoSEQ multiplex PCR, and its TCRdb copy is limited to in-frame clones, with some not included. The sample lists approximately 59,000 clones; 91% were seen once. Specimen: peripheral blood, collected in the third trimester of pregnancy. These receptors all stem from a female donor in good health, enrolled as a control in a pregnancy study.

The chain combines TRBV5-5 with TRBJ2-1; 15 nucleotides line up with TRBD2. The V segment lost 0 bases and the J segment 15 bases; nucleotides outside the gene matches: 7. The V gene's germline CDR1 is SGHKS and CDR2 YYEKEE (reference sequence). This CDR3 has 15 residues. CDR3 coding DNA: TGTGCCAGCAGCTTGGGGACTAGCGGGGGGGCTATTCCGTTCTTC. Translating it yields CASSLGTSGGAIPFF.

This clone was counted once. The chain combines TRBV7-9 with TRBJ1-2, with TRBD1 matching 7 bases. The ends lost 5 bases at V and 4 bases at J; junction bases unmatched: 13. Germline CDR1 reads SEHNR; CDR2 reads FQNEAQ (reference sequence). This CDR3 contains 16 residues. The CDR3 protein is CASSPTGAGGGYGYTF. The CDR3 DNA sequence: TGTGCCAGCAGCCCGACGGGTGCAGGGGGTGGCTATGGCTACACCTTC.

This chain links TRBV5-1 with TRBJ1-6; 8 bases are shared with TRBD1. V was pared by 0 bases and J by 8 bases, with 10 bases of the junction left unmatched. Germline-derived CDR1 and CDR2 are SGHRS and YFSETQ. CDR3 length: 17 amino acids. CDR3 DNA: TGCGCCAGCAGCTTGGCCAAGAGGACAGGGAGAGATTCACCCCTCCACTTT. It translates to CASSLAKRTGRDSPLHF.